This TCR beta chain was sequenced for a study of T cell responses to AZD1222 COVID-19 vaccine. Study-wide points: The number of AZD1222 recipients seropositive at baseline was only five to seven. Nearly half of spike-specific TCRs reportedly go after variant regions that carry no mutations. Repertoire sampling was restricted to post-peak T cell response timepoints.

The method was immunoSEQ multiplex PCR; TCRdb's version includes in-frame clones alone and lacks a portion of them. The sample holds 140,000 or so clones, 92% seen once. As to this clone: No antigen is known for it.

The CDR3 is made up of 14 amino acids. The V gene lost 5 bases and the J gene lost 0 bases, with 11 bases spanning the gap. Germline V gene sequence: CDR1 SGHVS, CDR2 FNYEAQ. This receptor was identified in an adult who received the AZD1222 COVID-19 vaccine. The starting material was peripheral blood, obtained 28 days after the second AZD1222 dose. The rearrangement joins TRBV7-6 to TRBJ2-7, with D maybe TRBD2 (5 bases). The CDR3 sequence is CASSVSGFSYEQYF. DNA for the CDR3: TGTGCCAGCAGCGTTTCGGGGTTCTCCTACGAGCAGTACTTC.